These T cell receptor beta chains were read from a single sample in a study of OX40 agonist ivuxolimab in advanced cancers. Measured with immunoSEQ multiplex PCR; TCRdb has only the in-frame clones, and not every one. The table lists approximately 87,000 clones, about 92% of them singletons. The specimen comprised CD4+ or CD8+ T cells sorted from blood, sampled in a trial of the OX40 agonist ivuxolimab. The receptors come from an adult with an advanced solid tumor such as melanoma, head and neck, liver or kidney cancer. Each CDR3 is given with its conserved first and last residue. Each record gives: clone size, D gene, V gene, J gene, CDR3 DNA, CDR3 protein. D genes are given only for firm matches. For some rows the clone size is stated as once, few or many, or as a class when expanded; others skip it.

size: once
D: TRBD1
V: TRBV18
J: TRBJ2-7
DNA: TGTGCCAGCTCATCGACAGGGGAGGCGCAGGAGCAGTACTTC
CDR3: CASSSTGEAQEQYF

size: -
D: -
V: TRBV18
J: TRBJ2-7
DNA: TGTGCCAGCTCCCCAGGGGGGGTTAACACCTACGAGCAGTACTTC
CDR3: CASSPGGVNTYEQYF

size: -
D: -
V: TRBV7-8
J: TRBJ1-5
DNA: TGTGCCAGCAGCTTAGGACAATCCGCTTACACATTCAATCAGCCCCAGCATTTT
CDR3: CASSLGQSAYTFNQPQHF

size: -
D: TRBD1
V: TRBV6-1
J: TRBJ1-2
DNA: TGTGCCAGCAGTGAAGCGGGGACAGGGGGCGTTAATGGCTACACCTTC
CDR3: CASSEAGTGGVNGYTF

size: -
D: -
V: TRBV11-2
J: TRBJ1-2
DNA: TGTGCCAGCAGCCCCCAGGGACTCTATGGCTACACCTTC
CDR3: CASSPQGLYGYTF

size: -
D: -
V: TRBV5-1
J: TRBJ2-1
DNA: TGCGCCAGCAGCTTCGAAGATCCTTATGAGCAGTTCTTC
CDR3: CASSFEDPYEQFF

size: -
D: TRBD1
V: TRBV29-1
J: TRBJ2-7
DNA: TGCAGCGTTGTCGGAGGACAGGGTGGCTACGAGCAGTACTTC
CDR3: CSVVGGQGGYEQYF

size: -
D: -
V: TRBV9
J: TRBJ2-1
DNA: TGTGCCAGCAGCAGCGAAGACAATGAGCAGTTCTTC
CDR3: CASSSEDNEQFF

size: -
D: TRBD2
V: TRBV11-2
J: TRBJ2-7
DNA: TGTGCCAGCAGCTTAGAACCAGCGGGGCCCTACGAGCAGTACTTC
CDR3: CASSLEPAGPYEQYF

size: once
D: TRBD1
V: TRBV5-6
J: TRBJ1-3
DNA: TGTGCCAGCAGCTTGGTGACAGGGGTCCCTGGAAACACCATATATTTT
CDR3: CASSLVTGVPGNTIYF

size: once
D: TRBD1
V: TRBV6-5
J: TRBJ2-1
DNA: TGTGCCAGCAGTTACTCGAACCCCTACAGGGGAGATGAGCAGTTCTTC
CDR3: CASSYSNPYRGDEQFF

size: -
D: TRBD2
V: TRBV9
J: TRBJ2-1
DNA: TGTGCCAGCAGCGTAGCGGGGGGAGGCCCGTTTAATGAGCAGTTCTTC
CDR3: CASSVAGGGPFNEQFF

size: once
D: -
V: TRBV5-4
J: TRBJ2-1
DNA: TGTGCCAGCGTCTCAGAGGCCGGCAATGAGCAGTTCTTC
CDR3: CASVSEAGNEQFF

size: -
D: -
V: TRBV2
J: TRBJ1-3
DNA: TGTGCCAGCAGCGAAGGGTTCCTCTCTGGAAACACCATATATTTT
CDR3: CASSEGFLSGNTIYF

size: -
D: -
V: TRBV19
J: TRBJ1-1
DNA: TGTGCCAGTAGTATGCGGGGGAACACTGAAGCTTTCTTT
CDR3: CASSMRGNTEAFF

size: -
D: -
V: TRBV15
J: TRBJ1-5
DNA: TGTGCCACCAGCAGAGTGGCGAGCAATCAGCCCCAGCATTTT
CDR3: CATSRVASNQPQHF

size: once
D: TRBD2
V: TRBV14
J: TRBJ2-3
DNA: TGTGCCAGCAGCCAATGGGGGACTAGCGGGGGCGCCGCGGCGGCAGATACGCAGTATTTT
CDR3: CASSQWGTSGGAAAADTQYF

size: -
D: -
V: TRBV15
J: TRBJ2-1
DNA: TGTGCCACCAGCAGAGAGGGGGTTGGTGAGCAGTTCTTC
CDR3: CATSREGVGEQFF

size: -
D: -
V: TRBV7-8
J: TRBJ2-7
DNA: TGTGCCAGCAGCTTAGTTGGGACAAGCTACGAGCAGTACTTC
CDR3: CASSLVGTSYEQYF

size: -
D: TRBD1
V: TRBV28
J: TRBJ2-1
DNA: TGTGCCAGCAGTGACAGGGCTAATCTTCATGAGCAGTTCTTC
CDR3: CASSDRANLHEQFF

size: -
D: -
V: TRBV6-6
J: TRBJ1-1
DNA: TGTGCCAGCAGTCTCCATTCCCTGAACACTGAAGCTTTCTTT
CDR3: CASSLHSLNTEAFF

size: -
D: -
V: TRBV5-1
J: TRBJ1-6
DNA: TGCGCCAGCAGCTTGGGACAGGAGGTAGCTTCCTATAATTCACCCCTCCACTTT
CDR3: CASSLGQEVASYNSPLHF

size: -
D: -
V: TRBV6-6
J: TRBJ2-3
DNA: TGTGCCAGCAGTTACTCTAACTCGGATACGCAGTATTTT
CDR3: CASSYSNSDTQYF

size: -
D: -
V: TRBV20-1
J: TRBJ2-7
DNA: TGCAGTGCTCCGCAGGGATCCGAGCAGTACTTC
CDR3: CSAPQGSEQYF

size: -
D: -
V: TRBV9
J: TRBJ2-1
DNA: TGTGCCAGCAGCGGAGCAGTGGCACGAAGCTCCTACAATGAGCAGTTCTTC
CDR3: CASSGAVARSSYNEQFF

size: once
D: TRBD1
V: TRBV30
J: TRBJ1-5
DNA: TGTGCCTGGAGTGTACGGAGGGGGCAGCAGCCCCAGCATTTT
CDR3: CAWSVRRGQQPQHF

size: -
D: TRBD1
V: TRBV27
J: TRBJ2-1
DNA: TGTGCCTCCCGGCCCGGGACAGCTTACAATGAGCAGTTCTTC
CDR3: CASRPGTAYNEQFF